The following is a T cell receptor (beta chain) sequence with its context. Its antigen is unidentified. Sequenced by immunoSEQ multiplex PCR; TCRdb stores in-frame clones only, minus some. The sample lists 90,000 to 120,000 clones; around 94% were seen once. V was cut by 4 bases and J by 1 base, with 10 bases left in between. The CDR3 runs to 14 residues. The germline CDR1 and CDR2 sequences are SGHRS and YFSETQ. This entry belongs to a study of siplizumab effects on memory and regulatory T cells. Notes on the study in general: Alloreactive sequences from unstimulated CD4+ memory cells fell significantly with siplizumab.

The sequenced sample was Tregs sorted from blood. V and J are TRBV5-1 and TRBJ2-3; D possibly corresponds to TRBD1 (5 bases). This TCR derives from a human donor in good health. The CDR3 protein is CASSAARGTDTQYF. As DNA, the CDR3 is TGCGCCAGCAGCGCGGCCAGGGGCACAGATACGCAGTATTTT.